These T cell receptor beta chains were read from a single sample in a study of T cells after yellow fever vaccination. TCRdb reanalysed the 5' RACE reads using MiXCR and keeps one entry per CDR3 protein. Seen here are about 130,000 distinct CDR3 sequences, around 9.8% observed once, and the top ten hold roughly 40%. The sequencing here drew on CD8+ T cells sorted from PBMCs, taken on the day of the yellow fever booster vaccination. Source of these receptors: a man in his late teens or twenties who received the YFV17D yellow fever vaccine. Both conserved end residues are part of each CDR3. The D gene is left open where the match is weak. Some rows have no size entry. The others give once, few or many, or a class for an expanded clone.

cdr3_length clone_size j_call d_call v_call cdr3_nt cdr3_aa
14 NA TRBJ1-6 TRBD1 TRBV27 TGTGCCAGCAGTCCTGGGACAGCTAATTCACCCCTCCACTTT CASSPGTANSPLHF
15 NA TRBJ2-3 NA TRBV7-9 TGTGCCAGCAGCCCCGCTACCACTAGCACAGATACGCAGTATTTT CASSPATTSTDTQYF
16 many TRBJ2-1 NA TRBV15 TGTGCCACCAGCAGAGGCGAGACAGGAGACGGCAATGAGCAGTTCTTC CATSRGETGDGNEQFF
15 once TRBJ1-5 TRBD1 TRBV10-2 TGCGCCAGCAGTGAGTTACAGGGGCACAATCAGCCCCAGCATTTT CASSELQGHNQPQHF
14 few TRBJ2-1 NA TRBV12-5 TGTGCTAGTGGTAAGCAGAGGTCCTACAATGAGCAGTTCTTC CASGKQRSYNEQFF
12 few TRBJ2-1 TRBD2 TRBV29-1 TGCAGCTCGGAACCAGCGGGGGGCCACCCCCCCTTC CSSEPAGGHPPF
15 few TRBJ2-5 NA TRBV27 TGTGCCAGCAGTCCGACCGGCCGGGGACTAGAGACCCAGTACTTC CASSPTGRGLETQYF
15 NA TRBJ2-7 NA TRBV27 TGTGCCAGCAGTTTATCGGAAGAAGCTCCCTACGAGCAGTACTTC CASSLSEEAPYEQYF
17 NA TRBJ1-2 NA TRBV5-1 TGCGCCAGCAGCCCCTCCGTCCGACGGGGGTCACTGGATGGCTACACCTTC CASSPSVRRGSLDGYTF
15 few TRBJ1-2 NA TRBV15 TGTGCCACCAGCAGAGATGACACCGGACGATATGGCTACACCTTC CATSRDDTGRYGYTF
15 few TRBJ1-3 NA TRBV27 TGTGCCAGCAGTTTATCAGGGCTGTATGGAAACACCATATATTTT CASSLSGLYGNTIYF
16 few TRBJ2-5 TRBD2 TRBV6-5 TGTGCCAGCAGTTATACTAGCGGGGGGGCCCCGGAGACCCAGTACTTC CASSYTSGGAPETQYF
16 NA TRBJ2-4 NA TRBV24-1 TGTGCCACCAGCCTTTTGAGGGACACCAAGGAAAACATTCAGTACTTC CATSLLRDTKENIQYF
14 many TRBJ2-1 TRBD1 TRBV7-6 TGTGCCAGCAGCTTAAGACAGGGGGCCTATGAGCAGTTCTTC CASSLRQGAYEQFF
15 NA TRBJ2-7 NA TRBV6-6 TGTGCCAGCACCTCCGGGACCCAGAGCTCCTACGAGCAGTACTTC CASTSGTQSSYEQYF
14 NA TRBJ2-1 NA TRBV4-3 TGCGCCAGCAGCCAGATCAGGGGAGGCAATGAGCAGTTCTTC CASSQIRGGNEQFF
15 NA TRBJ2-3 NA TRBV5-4 TGTGCCAGCAGGCCAGGGTATGTGTCCGTGGATACGCAGTATTTT CASRPGYVSVDTQYF
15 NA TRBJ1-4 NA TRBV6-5 TGTGCCAGCAGTTACTCTTTCCGGGATAATGAAAAACTGTTTTTT CASSYSFRDNEKLFF
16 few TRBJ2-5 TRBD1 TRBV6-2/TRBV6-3 TGTGCCAGCAGTATCCTACCGGGACAGGGAGGTGAGACCCAGTACTTC CASSILPGQGGETQYF
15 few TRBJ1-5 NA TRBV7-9 TGTGCCAGCAGCCTGGGGTTTTCAGGGAACCAGCCCCAGCATTTT CASSLGFSGNQPQHF
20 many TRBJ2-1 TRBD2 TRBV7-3 TGTGCCAGCAGCTTAACCATGGGACTAGCGGGGGAGGGCATGGGAGATGAGCAGTTCTTC CASSLTMGLAGEGMGDEQFF
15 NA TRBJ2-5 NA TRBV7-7 TGTGCTAGCAGCTTAGATGGGGGCGCCGGGGAGACCCAGTACTTC CASSLDGGAGETQYF
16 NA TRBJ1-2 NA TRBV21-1 TGTGCCAGCACCCCCGGGGACAGGGGGCGAGACTATGGCTACACCTTC CASTPGDRGRDYGYTF